The rows below give T cell receptor beta chains drawn from one sample of a study of cytomegalovirus exposure and HLA in healthy donors. The repertoire was sequenced with immunoSEQ multiplex PCR; TCRdb's copy has only in-frame clones and lacks some. The sample includes around 150,000 clones, around three quarters of them seen just once. The specimen was PBMCs. These receptors came from a middle-aged woman in good health and CMV-seronegative. Both conserved end residues are part of each CDR3. The order of the fields is V gene, J gene, clone size, D gene, CDR3 DNA, CDR3 protein. D genes are given only for firm matches. Some rows have no size entry. The others give once, few or many, or a class for an expanded clone.

TRBV10-3	TRBJ1-6	once	NA	TGTGCCATCAGTGCCGGAACAGGCCGGTCACCCCTCCACTTT	CAISAGTGRSPLHF
TRBV6-1	TRBJ1-4	NA	NA	TGTGCCAGCAGTGAAATCAGGATCTCCGGAAACAAACTGTTTTTT	CASSEIRISGNKLFF
TRBV27	TRBJ1-5	NA	TRBD1	TGTGCCAGCAAATCCTTAAAAGGGACAGGGGATCAGCCCCAGCATTTT	CASKSLKGTGDQPQHF
TRBV5-4	TRBJ1-2	NA	TRBD1	TGTGCCAGCAGCTTGGCCGCGACAGGGGATGGCTACACCTTC	CASSLAATGDGYTF
TRBV18	TRBJ2-2	NA	NA	TGTGCCAGCTCACCACAGAGCTGGAAACTAACGAACACCGGGGAGCTGTTTTTT	CASSPQSWKLTNTGELFF
TRBV14	TRBJ2-1	NA	NA	TGTGCCAGCAGCCAAGATTTGGGGGCTTATGTCGATGAGCAGTTCTTC	CASSQDLGAYVDEQFF
TRBV7-3	TRBJ1-1	few	NA	TGTGCCAGCAGCTTAGGTCTACGGACTGAAGCTTTCTTT	CASSLGLRTEAFF
TRBV2	TRBJ2-7	NA	TRBD2	TGTGCCAGTCGGATTAGCGGGGACCTTTGGGAGCAGTACTTC	CASRISGDLWEQYF
TRBV5-1	TRBJ2-5	NA	NA	TGCGCCAGCAGCTCAACTCAAGAGACCCAGTACTTC	CASSSTQETQYF
TRBV5-1	TRBJ2-3	once	TRBD1	TGCGCCAGCAGCGTAAGCAGGGGGCTTAAATCCACAGATACGCAGTATTTT	CASSVSRGLKSTDTQYF